The rows below give T cell receptor beta chains drawn from one sample of a study of blood T cell repertoires in COVID-19. Profiling relied on immunoSEQ multiplex PCR, and the TCRdb table lists in-frame clones only, not all of them. The sample shows about 220,000 clones, approximately 80% of them seen only once. The sample consisted of PBMCs or T cells enriched from blood (not recorded which). The receptors were gathered from a woman aged 60-70 years who had recovered from COVID-19. Both conserved end residues are part of each CDR3. A D gene is named only where the DNA matches it firmly. Only some rows state a clone size, as once, few, many or a class for expanded clones.

V gene	clone size	J gene	D gene	CDR3 DNA	CDR3 protein
TRBV25-1	.	TRBJ1-3	.	TGTGCCAGCAGTCCTCGGGGTGGGGGAAACACCATATATTTT	CASSPRGGGNTIYF
TRBV27	.	TRBJ1-5	.	TGTGCCAGCAGTTCCACCCTCGGTAGCAATCAGCCCCAGCATTTT	CASSSTLGSNQPQHF
TRBV5-1	.	TRBJ1-5	.	TGCGCCAGCAGCTTAGGGGGGGCAAGCAATCAGCCCCAGCATTTT	CASSLGGASNQPQHF
TRBV6-4	.	TRBJ1-1	.	TGTGCCAGCAGTACAGGATCTAACACTGAAGCTTTCTTT	CASSTGSNTEAFF
TRBV7-6	.	TRBJ1-4	TRBD1	TGTGCCAGCAGCGAGAGGACAGGGGGCGCGGAGACTAATGAAAAACTGTTTTTT	CASSERTGGAETNEKLFF
TRBV9	.	TRBJ2-1	TRBD2	TGTGCCAGCAGCCGGACTAGCTCCTACAATGAGCAGTTCTTC	CASSRTSSYNEQFF
TRBV4-1	.	TRBJ2-2	TRBD2	TGCGCCAGCAGCCCCCGAGATAGCGGGAGAGGGCCCGGGGAGCTGTTTTTT	CASSPRDSGRGPGELFF
TRBV30	.	TRBJ2-1	.	TGTGCCTGGAGTTCGGGGGGCCGGGAGCAGTTCTTC	CAWSSGGREQFF
TRBV5-6	.	TRBJ1-6	TRBD1	TGTGCCAGCAGCTTTCGACAGGGGACTAATTCACCCCTCCACTTT	CASSFRQGTNSPLHF
TRBV9	.	TRBJ1-3	.	TGTGCCAGCACGGGGGTGGGCGGAAACACCATATATTTT	CASTGVGGNTIYF
TRBV12-3/TRBV12-4	.	TRBJ1-6	.	TGTGCCAGCAGTTCACAGGGTCGATCACCCCTCCACTTT	CASSSQGRSPLHF
TRBV15	once	TRBJ1-2	.	TGTGCCACCAGCAGAGGGGGCTACAACAGGGCCGGGGAAGGCTACACCTTC	CATSRGGYNRAGEGYTF
TRBV4-1	.	TRBJ1-2	.	TGCGCCAGCAGCCAAGAACCAGGGGCCTCTGTCTATGGCTACACCTTC	CASSQEPGASVYGYTF
TRBV30	.	TRBJ2-7	TRBD1	TGTGCCTGGAGTGGAAAATTAGGACAGGGGCGCTACGAGCAGTACTTC	CAWSGKLGQGRYEQYF
TRBV18	.	TRBJ2-1	.	TGTGCCAGCTCACCACCCTATGGGCCCAATGAGCAGTTCTTC	CASSPPYGPNEQFF
TRBV20-1	.	TRBJ1-4	.	TGCAGTGCTAGTGTAGGGAGGGATGAAAAACTGTTTTTT	CSASVGRDEKLFF
TRBV6-5	few	TRBJ1-5	.	TGTGCCAGCTACACAGGGCAGGGCAATCAGCCCCAGCATTTT	CASYTGQGNQPQHF
TRBV6-5	.	TRBJ2-7	TRBD2	TGTGCCAGCAGTTACGGACTAGCGGGAGGGAACGAGCAGTACTTC	CASSYGLAGGNEQYF
TRBV6-5	.	TRBJ2-2	.	TGTGCCAGCAGTTACAGGCGGGCCGCGAACACCGGGGAGCTGTTTTTT	CASSYRRAANTGELFF
TRBV23-1	once	TRBJ2-1	.	TGCGCCAGCAGTCAACTCCAACCGTACCTTCCGGAGAGCTCCTACAATGAGCAGTTCTTC	CASSQLQPYLPESSYNEQFF
TRBV11-2	.	TRBJ1-6	.	TGTGCCAGCAGCTTCGACGCGGTCTATAATTCACCCCTCCACTTT	CASSFDAVYNSPLHF
TRBV5-1	many	TRBJ2-7	TRBD1	TGCGCCAGCAGCCCCAAGGCCGGGACAGGGACGGTCCACGAGCAGTACTTC	CASSPKAGTGTVHEQYF
TRBV3-1/TRBV3-2	.	TRBJ2-7	TRBD2	TGTGCCAGCAGCCGGATGCCGGGACTAGCAGCCTACGAGCAGTACTTC	CASSRMPGLAAYEQYF
TRBV9	.	TRBJ2-3	TRBD2	TGTGCCAGCAGCGTGGGGACTAGGCACACAGATACGCAGTATTTT	CASSVGTRHTDTQYF
TRBV29-1	.	TRBJ1-1	.	TGCAGCGTTCATAACACTGAAGCTTTCTTT	CSVHNTEAFF
TRBV25-1	.	TRBJ1-3	.	TGTGCCAGCAGTGAATTTCGCGGAATCTCTGGAAACACCATATATTTT	CASSEFRGISGNTIYF
TRBV7-8	.	TRBJ2-7	TRBD2	TGTGCCAGCAGCTTGGGTGGCGGGAGTTTGGCCTACGAGCAGTACTTC	CASSLGGGSLAYEQYF
TRBV6-5	.	TRBJ2-5	.	TGTGCCAGCAGTCCTTGGCGGAGCCAAGAGACCCAGTACTTC	CASSPWRSQETQYF
TRBV6-5	.	TRBJ2-7	TRBD2	TGTGCCAGCAGGCAGAGCGGGGGATCCTACGAGCAGTACTTC	CASRQSGGSYEQYF
TRBV29-1	few	TRBJ2-3	TRBD2	TGCAGCGCCAGAGGCGGGAGAGGGCCAGATACGCAGTATTTT	CSARGGRGPDTQYF
TRBV9	.	TRBJ2-6	.	TGTGCCAGCAGCGTCGGGGTAGGGGCCAACGTCCTGACTTTC	CASSVGVGANVLTF
TRBV10-3	.	TRBJ1-4	.	TGTGCCACCCGGGTAGGGGGAGACGGGGATGAAAAACTGTTTTTT	CATRVGGDGDEKLFF
TRBV18	.	TRBJ1-5	TRBD1	TGTGCCAGCTCACCTTCGGGACAGTCTATCCTTTCGGGTAATCAGCCCCAGCATTTT	CASSPSGQSILSGNQPQHF
TRBV7-8	.	TRBJ1-2	.	TGTGCCAGCAGCCCGACAGGTCCCTATGGCTACACCTTC	CASSPTGPYGYTF
TRBV27	few	TRBJ1-1	TRBD1	TGTGCCAGCGCCCGGACAGGGGCCACTGAAGCTTTCTTT	CASARTGATEAFF
TRBV2	.	TRBJ1-5	.	TGTGCCAGCAGTGAACTGGGGGGAAGGGAAAATCAGCCCCAGCATTTT	CASSELGGRENQPQHF
TRBV11-2	.	TRBJ2-1	TRBD2	TGTGCCAGCAGCCCCCTGGCGGGAGGGCCTAATGAGCAGTTCTTC	CASSPLAGGPNEQFF
TRBV9	.	TRBJ1-1	.	TGTGCCAGCAGCTCGGGGTACACGGAAGCTTTCTTT	CASSSGYTEAFF
TRBV5-1	.	TRBJ2-7	TRBD1	TGCGCCAGCAGCTACCCGGGACAGGGGAACTACGAGCAGTACTTC	CASSYPGQGNYEQYF
TRBV19	.	TRBJ1-5	.	TGTGCCAGTACTCAGGTTAATCAGCCCCAGCATTTT	CASTQVNQPQHF
TRBV6-5	.	TRBJ2-6	.	TGTGCCAGCAGCAGGCCCTCTGGGGCCAACGTCCTGACTTTC	CASSRPSGANVLTF
TRBV6-1	few	TRBJ1-1	TRBD1	TGTGCCAGCAGTGAATTTAGGACAGGGATCACTGAAGCTTTCTTT	CASSEFRTGITEAFF
TRBV20-1	once	TRBJ1-5	.	TGCAGTGCTAGTAGAGATAGCAATCAGCCCCAGCATTTT	CSASRDSNQPQHF